This T cell receptor (beta chain) was recorded in a study of OX40 agonist ivuxolimab in advanced cancers. Study-wide context: Ivuxolimab was an agonistic, fully human IgG2 monoclonal antibody directed against OX40 (CD134), a costimulatory receptor. Intravenous ivuxolimab was administered to patients every 2 weeks at six dose levels: 0.01, 0.1, 0.3, 1.5, 3 and 10 mg/kg. Peripheral TCRbeta sequencing aimed to test whether ivuxolimab altered TCR sequence diversity and caused clonal T-cell expansion. The dose-escalation cohort was roughly 80% male with a mean age of roughly 62 years, ranging from roughly 23 to 79. Partial responses occurred in three dose-escalation patients: two with cutaneous melanoma and one with hepatocellular carcinoma. Prior anti-PD-1, anti-PD-L1 or anti-CTLA-4 therapy was permitted, and checkpoint inhibitors had been received by around 39% of dose-escalation patients. The paper covers the monotherapy dose-escalation part of the phase I ivuxolimab trial, which included N = 52 patients. Of the 50 to 55 patients in dose escalation, about 20 had hepatocellular carcinoma, some 15 had melanoma, 9 had renal cell carcinoma and 9 had head and neck cancer.

Points the paper makes about the study in general: Low levels of normalized T-cell clonal expansion were also seen in some patients who did not respond. Antigen specificity was not determined for the clonally expanded peripheral T cells. After ivuxolimab, CD8+ T cells had more expanded clones than CD4+ T cells on average. In the 0.1-3.0 mg/kg groups, partial responders had among the lowest normalized peripheral clonal expansion, particularly in CD8+ T cells. At doses of 0.1 to 3.0 mg/kg, clonal expansion of both CD4+ and CD8+ T cells in blood was seen between baseline and week 6.

This clone has just one count. The antigen it recognizes is unknown. No clone much larger than this one lies a single base away; base qualities are absent. To sequence the TCRbeta CDR3 region, genomic DNA was isolated from the sorted cells. TCRbeta CDR3 regions were sequenced using the immunoSEQ Assay. Not all clones reach the TCRdb copy of this immuneACCESS table, which keeps in-frame sequences only. Checked studies attribute under half of the gap to unresolved V genes and leave the rest unexplained. The sample table lists roughly 6,500 clones, around 79% of them with a count of one. Approximately 30% of the sample goes to the ten largest clones. The CDR3 measures 16 amino acids from cysteine to phenylalanine. The only DNA kept is the CDR3, 48 bases in frame from the first base. CDR1 and CDR2 (MDHEN, SYDVKM) derive from the germline V gene. V loses 1 base at its end and J loses 5 bases; junction bases beyond the gene matches: 8.

The trial excluded patients who had a history of autoimmune disease or who were on systemic immunosuppression. Peripheral blood for TCR sequencing was drawn from every dose cohort at baseline, at cycle 4 day 1 and at cycle 7 day 1. Samples were obtained from an open-label, multicenter, first-in-human phase I dose-escalation trial of ivuxolimab. Adults with locally advanced or metastatic melanoma, renal cell carcinoma, hepatocellular carcinoma or head and neck squamous cell carcinoma were enrolled in the trial. CD4+ and CD8+ T cells were sorted separately from peripheral blood before TCR sequencing.

The specimen was CD4+ or CD8+ T cells sorted from blood, collected in a trial of the OX40 agonist ivuxolimab. The origin of this receptor is an adult with an advanced solid tumor such as melanoma, head and neck, liver or kidney cancer. Recombination connected TRBV28 to TRBJ2-1; TRBD2 matches 7 bases in the middle. CDR3 sequence: CASSLYSGNGNNEQFF. The nucleotide sequence reads as follows: TGTGCCAGCAGTTTATACAGCGGGAATGGTAACAATGAGCAGTTCTTC. With the portions outside the CDR3 filled from the reference TRBV28 and TRBJ2-1 genes, the complete variable region becomes DVKVTQSSRYLVKRTGEKVFLECVQDMDHENMFWYRQDPGLGLRLIYFSYDVKMKEKGDIPEGYSVSREKKERFSLILESASTNQTSMYLCASSLYSGNGNNEQFFGPGTRLTVL.